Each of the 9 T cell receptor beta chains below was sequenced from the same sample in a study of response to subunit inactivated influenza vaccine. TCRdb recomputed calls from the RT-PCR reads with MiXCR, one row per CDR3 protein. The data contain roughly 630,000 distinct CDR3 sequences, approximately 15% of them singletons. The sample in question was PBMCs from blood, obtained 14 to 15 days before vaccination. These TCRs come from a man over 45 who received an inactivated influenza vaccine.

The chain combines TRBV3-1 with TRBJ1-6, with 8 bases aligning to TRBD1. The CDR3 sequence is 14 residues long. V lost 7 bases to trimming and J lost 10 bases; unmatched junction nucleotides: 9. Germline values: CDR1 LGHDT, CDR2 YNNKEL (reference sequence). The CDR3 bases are TGTGCCAGCACGACAGGGGTCGGAGGATCACCCCTCCACTTT. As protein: CASTTGVGGSPLHF.

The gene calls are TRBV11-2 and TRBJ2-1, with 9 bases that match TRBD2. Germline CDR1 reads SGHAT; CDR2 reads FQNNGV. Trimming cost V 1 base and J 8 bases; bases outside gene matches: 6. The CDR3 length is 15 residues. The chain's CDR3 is CASSLGGRAFHEQFF. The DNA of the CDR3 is TGTGCCAGCAGCTTAGGCGGGAGGGCCTTCCATGAGCAGTTCTTC.

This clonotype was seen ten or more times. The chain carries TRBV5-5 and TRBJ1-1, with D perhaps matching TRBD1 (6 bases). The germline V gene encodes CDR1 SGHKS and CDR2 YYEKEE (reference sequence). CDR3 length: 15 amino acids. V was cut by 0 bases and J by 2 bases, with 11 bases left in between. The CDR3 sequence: CASSLDSGDNTEAFF. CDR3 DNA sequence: TGTGCCAGCAGCTTGGATTCAGGGGACAACACTGAAGCTTTCTTT.

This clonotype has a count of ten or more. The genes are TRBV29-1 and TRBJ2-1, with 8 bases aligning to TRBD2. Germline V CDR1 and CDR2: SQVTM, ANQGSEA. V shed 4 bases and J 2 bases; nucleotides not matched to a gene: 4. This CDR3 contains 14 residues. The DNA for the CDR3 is TGCAGCGTTGTCTCGGGAGGGCCCTACAATGAGCAGTTCTTC. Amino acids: CSVVSGGPYNEQFF.

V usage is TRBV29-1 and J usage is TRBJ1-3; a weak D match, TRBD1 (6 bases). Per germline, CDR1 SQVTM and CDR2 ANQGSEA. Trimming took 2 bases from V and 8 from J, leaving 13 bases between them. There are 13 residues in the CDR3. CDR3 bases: TGCAGCGTTGAACAGGGGCATTCGGACACCATATATTTT. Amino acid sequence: CSVEQGHSDTIYF.

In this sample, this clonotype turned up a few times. The CDR3 bases are TGCAGTGCCGTCTACCACACCGGGGAGCTGTTTTTT. Protein: CSAVYHTGELFF. The V call is TRBV20-1, the J call TRBJ2-2; no definite D call. Germline loops: CDR1 DFQATT, CDR2 SNEGSKA (reference sequence). The CDR3 covers 12 residues. V was shortened by 6 bases and J by 3 bases, with 8 bases between the two germline ends.

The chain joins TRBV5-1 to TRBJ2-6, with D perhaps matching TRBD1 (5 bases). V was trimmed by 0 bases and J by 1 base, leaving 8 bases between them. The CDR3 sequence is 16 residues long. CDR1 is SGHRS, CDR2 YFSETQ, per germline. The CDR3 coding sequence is TGCGCCAGCAGCTTGGTCACAGGTTCTGGGGCCAACGTCCTGACTTTC. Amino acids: CASSLVTGSGANVLTF.

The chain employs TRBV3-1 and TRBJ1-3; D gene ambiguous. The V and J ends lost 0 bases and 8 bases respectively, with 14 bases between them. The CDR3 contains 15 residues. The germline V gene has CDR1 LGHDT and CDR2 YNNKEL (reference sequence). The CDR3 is CASSQDLAFMDTIYF. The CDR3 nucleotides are TGTGCCAGCAGCCAAGATCTGGCGTTTATGGACACCATATATTTT.

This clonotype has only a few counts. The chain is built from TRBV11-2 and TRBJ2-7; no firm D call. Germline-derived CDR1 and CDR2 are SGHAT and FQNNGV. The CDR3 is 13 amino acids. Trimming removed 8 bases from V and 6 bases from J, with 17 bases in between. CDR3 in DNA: TGTGCCAGCTCCCCCCCAGGTCAGGCCGAGCAGTACTTC. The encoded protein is CASSPPGQAEQYF.